The present T cell receptor beta chain was sequenced within a study of T cells in Graves' hyperthyroidism and ophthalmopathy. This clonotype was counted many times. The CDR3 regions of TCR beta were amplified from RNA transcripts. TCR CDR3 regions were first amplified by RT-PCR with HTBI primers. TCRdb redid the calling of the multiplex PCR reads with MiXCR, one entry per CDR3 protein. The sample lists a few hundred thousand distinct CDR3 sequences, around a sixth occurring once. The clonotype originates from a woman under 30 with Graves' hyperthyroidism that later progressed to Graves' ophthalmopathy. Sequences were obtained from blood.

This CDR3 reads CASSLAVRLVQFF. CDR3 DNA: TGTGCCAGCAGCTTAGCGGTGCGCTTGGTGCAGTTCTTC. The chain joins TRBV13 to TRBJ2-1; D unresolved. The CDR3 has 13 residues. Germline CDR1 is PRHDT and CDR2 is FYEKMQ (reference sequence). V dropped 1 base and J dropped 12 bases, with 13 bases sitting between them.